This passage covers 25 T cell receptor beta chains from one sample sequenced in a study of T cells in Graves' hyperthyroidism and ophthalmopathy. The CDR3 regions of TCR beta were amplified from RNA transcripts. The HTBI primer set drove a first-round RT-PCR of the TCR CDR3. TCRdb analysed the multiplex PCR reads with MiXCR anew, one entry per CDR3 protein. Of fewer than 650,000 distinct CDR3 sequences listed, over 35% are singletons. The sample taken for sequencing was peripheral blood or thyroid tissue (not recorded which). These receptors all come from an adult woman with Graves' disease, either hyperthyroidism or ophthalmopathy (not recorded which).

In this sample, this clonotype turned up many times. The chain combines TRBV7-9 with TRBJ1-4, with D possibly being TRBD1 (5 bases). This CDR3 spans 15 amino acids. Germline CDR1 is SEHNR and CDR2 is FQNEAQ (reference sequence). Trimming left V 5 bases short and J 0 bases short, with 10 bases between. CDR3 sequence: CASSTRGATNEKLFF. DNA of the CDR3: TGTGCCAGCAGCACGCGGGGGGCAACTAATGAAAAACTGTTTTTT.

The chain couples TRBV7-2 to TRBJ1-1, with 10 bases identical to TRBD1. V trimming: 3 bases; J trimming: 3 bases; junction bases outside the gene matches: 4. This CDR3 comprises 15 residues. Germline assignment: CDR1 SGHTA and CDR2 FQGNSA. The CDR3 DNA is TGTGCCAGCAGCTTTCTGGGACAGGGGTACACTGAAGCTTTCTTT. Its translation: CASSFLGQGYTEAFF. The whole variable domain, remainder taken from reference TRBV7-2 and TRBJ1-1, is GAGVSQSPSNKVTEKGKDVELRCDPISGHTALYWYRQSLGQGLEFLIYFQGNSAPDKSGLPSDRFSAERTGGSVSTLTIQRTQQEDSAVYLCASSFLGQGYTEAFFGQGTRLTVV.

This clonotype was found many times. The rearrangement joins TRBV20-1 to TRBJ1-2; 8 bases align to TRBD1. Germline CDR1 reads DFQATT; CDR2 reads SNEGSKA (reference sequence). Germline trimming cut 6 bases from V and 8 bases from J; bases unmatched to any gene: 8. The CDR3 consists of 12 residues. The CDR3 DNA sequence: TGCAGTGCCAAAGGACAGGGTGAAGGCTACACCTTC. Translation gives CSAKGQGEGYTF.

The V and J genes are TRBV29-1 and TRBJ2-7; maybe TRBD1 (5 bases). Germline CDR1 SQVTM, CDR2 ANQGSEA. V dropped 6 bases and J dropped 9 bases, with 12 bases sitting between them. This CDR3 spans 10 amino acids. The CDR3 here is CSVTQDRQYF. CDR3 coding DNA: TGCAGCGTCACACAGGATAGGCAGTACTTC.

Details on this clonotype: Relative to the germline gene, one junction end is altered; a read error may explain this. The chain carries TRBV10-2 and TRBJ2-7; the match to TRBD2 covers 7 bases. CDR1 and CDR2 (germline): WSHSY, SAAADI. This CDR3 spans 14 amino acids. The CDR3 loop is CASSPSGDQRSQYF. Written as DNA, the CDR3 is TGTGCCAGCAGCCCGAGCGGGGACCAACGGTCCCAGTACTTC.

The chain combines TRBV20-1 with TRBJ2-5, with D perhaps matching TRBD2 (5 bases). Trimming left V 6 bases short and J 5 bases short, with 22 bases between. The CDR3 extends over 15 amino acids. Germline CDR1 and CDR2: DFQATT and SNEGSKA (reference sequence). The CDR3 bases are TGCAGTGCACGCAAATCCGGGGAGAGCTGGGAGACCCAGTACTTC. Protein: CSARKSGESWETQYF.

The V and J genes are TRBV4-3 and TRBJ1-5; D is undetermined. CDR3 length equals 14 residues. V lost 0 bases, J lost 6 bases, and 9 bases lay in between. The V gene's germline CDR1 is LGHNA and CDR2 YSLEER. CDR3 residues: CASSQEHGPQPQHF. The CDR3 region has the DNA TGCGCCAGCAGCCAAGAACACGGTCCTCAGCCCCAGCATTTT.

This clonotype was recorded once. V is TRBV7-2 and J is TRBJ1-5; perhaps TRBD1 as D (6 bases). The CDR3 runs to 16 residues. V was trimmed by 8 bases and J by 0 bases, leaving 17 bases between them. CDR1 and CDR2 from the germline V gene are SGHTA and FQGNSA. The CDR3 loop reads CASVPRGRYSNQPQHF. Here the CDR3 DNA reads TGTGCCAGCGTCCCCCGGGGGCGGTATAGCAATCAGCCCCAGCATTTT.

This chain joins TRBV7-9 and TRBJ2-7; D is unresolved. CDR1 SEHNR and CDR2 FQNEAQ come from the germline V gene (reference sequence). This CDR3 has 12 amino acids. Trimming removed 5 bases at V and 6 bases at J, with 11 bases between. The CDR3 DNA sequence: TGTGCCAGCAGCCAGTTGCTGGGCGAGCAGTACTTC. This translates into CASSQLLGEQYF.

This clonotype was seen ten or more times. The CDR3 DNA reads TGTGCCAGTAGTACCACACAGAACACTGAAGCTTTCTTT. Protein sequence: CASSTTQNTEAFF. The chain links TRBV19 to TRBJ1-1; unclear D gene. Looked up from germline, CDR1 is LNHDA and CDR2 is SQIVND (reference sequence). Trimming shortened V by 4 bases and J by 1 base, and 7 bases separated the two germline ends. This CDR3 comprises 13 residues.

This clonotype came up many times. The CDR3, as DNA: TGCGCCAGCAGCCCGGATACACGCAAGTATTTT. The encoded protein is CASSPDTRKYF. The chain recombines TRBV5-1 with TRBJ2-3; unclear D gene. Germline loops: CDR1 SGHRS, CDR2 YFSETQ. The germline V and J ends were trimmed by 4 bases and 13 bases, with 13 bases remaining between them. This CDR3 spans 11 amino acids.

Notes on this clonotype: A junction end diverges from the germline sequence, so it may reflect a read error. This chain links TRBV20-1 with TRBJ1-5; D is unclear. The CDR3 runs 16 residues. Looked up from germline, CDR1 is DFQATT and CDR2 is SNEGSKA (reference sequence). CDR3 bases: TGCAGTGCTGGAGATTCCGGCCACCCGGGGAATCAGCCCCAGCATTTT. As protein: CSAGDSGHPGNQPQHF.

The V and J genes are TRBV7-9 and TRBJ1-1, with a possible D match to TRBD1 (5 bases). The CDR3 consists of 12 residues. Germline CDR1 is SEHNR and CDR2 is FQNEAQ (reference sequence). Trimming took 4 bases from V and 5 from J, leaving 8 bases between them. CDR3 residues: CASSYRTTEAFF. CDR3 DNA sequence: TGTGCCAGCAGCTATAGGACAACTGAAGCTTTCTTT.

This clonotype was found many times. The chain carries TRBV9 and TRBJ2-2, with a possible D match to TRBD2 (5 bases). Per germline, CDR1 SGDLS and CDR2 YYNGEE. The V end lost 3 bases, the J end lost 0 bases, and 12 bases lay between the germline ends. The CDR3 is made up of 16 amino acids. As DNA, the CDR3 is TGTGCCAGCAGCGGCAGGACTGGTACGAACACCGGGGAGCTGTTTTTT. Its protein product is CASSGRTGTNTGELFF.

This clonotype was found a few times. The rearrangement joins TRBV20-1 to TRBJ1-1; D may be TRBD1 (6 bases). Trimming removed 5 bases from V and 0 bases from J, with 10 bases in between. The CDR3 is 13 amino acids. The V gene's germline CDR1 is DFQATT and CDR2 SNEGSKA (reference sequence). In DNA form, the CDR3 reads TGCAGTGCTGGGGACAATATGAACACTGAAGCTTTCTTT. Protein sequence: CSAGDNMNTEAFF.

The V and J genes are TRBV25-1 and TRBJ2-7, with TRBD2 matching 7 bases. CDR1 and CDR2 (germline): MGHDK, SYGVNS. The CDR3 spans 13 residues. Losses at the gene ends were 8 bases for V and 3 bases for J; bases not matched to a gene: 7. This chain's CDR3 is CASSKGTNYEQYF. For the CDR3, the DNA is TGTGCCAGCTCCAAAGGGACTAACTACGAGCAGTACTTC.

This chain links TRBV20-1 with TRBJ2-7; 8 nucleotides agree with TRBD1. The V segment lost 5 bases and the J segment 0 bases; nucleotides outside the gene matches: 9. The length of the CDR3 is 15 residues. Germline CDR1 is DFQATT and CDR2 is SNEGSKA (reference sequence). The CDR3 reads CSAPDRVRNSYEQYF. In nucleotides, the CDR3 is TGCAGTGCTCCGGACAGGGTGAGGAACTCCTACGAGCAGTACTTC.

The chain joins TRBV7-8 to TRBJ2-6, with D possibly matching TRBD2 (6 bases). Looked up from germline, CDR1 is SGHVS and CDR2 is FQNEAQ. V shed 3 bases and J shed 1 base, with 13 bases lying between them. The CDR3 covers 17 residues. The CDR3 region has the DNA TGTGCCAGCAGCTTCCCTCGTGGGGGGTCTGGGGCCAACGTCCTGACTTTC. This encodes CASSFPRGGSGANVLTF.

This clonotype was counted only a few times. Written as DNA, the CDR3 is TGTGCCAGCAGGGCGGGGGGGAGCTCCTACGAGCAGTACTTC. Protein: CASRAGGSSYEQYF. The chain has TRBV7-8 and TRBJ2-7, with 9 bases matching TRBD2. Losses at the gene ends were 6 bases for V and 0 bases for J; bases not matched to a gene: 3. Germline CDR1 SGHVS, CDR2 FQNEAQ. There are 14 residues in the CDR3. The whole variable domain, filled in from reference TRBV7-8 and TRBJ2-7, reads GAGVSQSPRYKVAKRGQDVALRCDPISGHVSLFWYQQALGQGPEFLTYFQNEAQLDKSGLPSDRFFAERPEGSVSTLKIQRTQQEDSAVYLCASRAGGSSYEQYFGPGTRLTVT.

Written as DNA, the CDR3 is TGCAGTGCAACCACTAGCGGAGGGGAGACCCAGTACTTC. This gives the protein CSATTSGGETQYF. The rearrangement uses TRBV20-1 and TRBJ2-7; the match to TRBD2 covers 8 bases. Matching the DNA end better, TRBJ2-5 makes the J call doubtful. CDR1 and CDR2 (germline): DFQATT, SNEGSKA (reference sequence). The CDR3 extends over 13 amino acids.

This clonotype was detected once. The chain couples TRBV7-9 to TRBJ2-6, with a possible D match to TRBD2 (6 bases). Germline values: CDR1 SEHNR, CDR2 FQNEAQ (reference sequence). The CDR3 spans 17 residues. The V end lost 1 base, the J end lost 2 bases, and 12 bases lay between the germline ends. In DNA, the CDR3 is TGTGCCAGCAGCTTAGGTGGAGGGAGAACTGGGGCCAACGTCCTGACTTTC. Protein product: CASSLGGGRTGANVLTF.

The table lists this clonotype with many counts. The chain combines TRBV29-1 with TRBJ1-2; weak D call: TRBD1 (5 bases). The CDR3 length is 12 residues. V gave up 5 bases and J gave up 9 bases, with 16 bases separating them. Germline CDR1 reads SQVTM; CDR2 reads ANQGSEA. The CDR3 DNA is TGCAGCGTTTGGACAAAATCAGATCGCTACACCTTC. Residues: CSVWTKSDRYTF.

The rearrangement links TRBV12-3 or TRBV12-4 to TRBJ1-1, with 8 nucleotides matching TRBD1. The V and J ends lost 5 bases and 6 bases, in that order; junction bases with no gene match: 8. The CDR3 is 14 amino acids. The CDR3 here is CASSHPGQVAEAFF. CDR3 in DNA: TGTGCCAGCAGTCATCCGGGACAGGTAGCTGAAGCTTTCTTT.

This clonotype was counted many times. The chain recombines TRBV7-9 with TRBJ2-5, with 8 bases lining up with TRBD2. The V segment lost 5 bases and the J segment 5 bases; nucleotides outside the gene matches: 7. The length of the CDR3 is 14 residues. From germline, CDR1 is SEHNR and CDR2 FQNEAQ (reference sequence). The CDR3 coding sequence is TGTGCCAGCAGCCCCCCGGGGGGGTTGGAGACCCAGTACTTC. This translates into CASSPPGGLETQYF.

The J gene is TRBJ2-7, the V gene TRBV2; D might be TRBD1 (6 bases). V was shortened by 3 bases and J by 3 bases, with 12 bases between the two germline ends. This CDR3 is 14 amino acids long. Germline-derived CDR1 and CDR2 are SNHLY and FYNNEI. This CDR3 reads CASSDWRGGYEQYF. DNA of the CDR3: TGTGCCAGCAGTGATTGGAGAGGGGGCTACGAGCAGTACTTC.